This T cell receptor beta chain was recorded in a study of PD-L1 blockade in urothelial cancer. Study in general: Patients went on atezolizumab at some point between 2014 and 2015, receiving 1,200 mg intravenously every 3 weeks. Most patients, about nine tenths of the roughly 29, were males with bladder-origin cancer. Blood was subjected to analysis at 3 weeks (second dose) and 6 weeks following treatment start. Median T cell yield per blood sample was over 130,000 cells.

The CDR3 has 14 residues. Trimming shortened V by 2 bases and J by 2 bases, and 9 bases separated the two germline ends. Germline V gives CDR1 LNHDA, CDR2 SQIVND (reference sequence). Clones were read by immunoSEQ multiplex PCR, and TCRdb kept only the in-frame ones, dropping some. The table includes 45,000 to 50,000 clones, approximately 88% detected once. This clonotype originated in a man older than 75 with urothelial cancer. The chain carries TRBV19 and TRBJ2-5; D is perhaps TRBD2 (5 bases). The sample was PBMCs, taken around atezolizumab (anti-PD-L1) treatment. CDR3 nucleotide sequence: TGTGCCAGTAGTATAAGGACTGAACAAGAGACCCAGTACTTC. Translation: CASSIRTEQETQYF.